The rows below give T cell receptor beta chains drawn from one sample of a study of blood T cell repertoires in COVID-19. The assay was immunoSEQ multiplex PCR, and TCRdb's table has in-frame clones only and misses some. The repertoire consists of around 250,000 clones, with about four fifths occurring once and the leading ten covering roughly 1.9%. Specimen: peripheral blood. The receptor set was obtained from a man aged 30 to 39 who had recovered from COVID-19. Each CDR3 is given with its conserved first and last residue. D genes are given only for firm matches. Size tells how often a clone was seen (once, few, many) or the class of an expanded clone, and some rows leave it out.

>TRBV6-5|-|-|TRBJ1-6
CASSNIAEAPLHF
>TRBV28|-|-|TRBJ1-4
CASELQTNEKLFF
>TRBV9|once|TRBD1|TRBJ1-2
CASSRGQQYGYTF
>TRBV27|-|TRBD1|TRBJ1-5
CASSLGGREPQHF
>TRBV28|-|TRBD1|TRBJ1-6
CASTPTGVSPLHF
>TRBV5-1|-|TRBD1|TRBJ1-3
CASSFDRAAEGNTIYF
>TRBV5-4|-|-|TRBJ1-5
CASSLVPGLTNQPQHF
>TRBV19|-|-|TRBJ2-2
CASSGTLNTGELFF
>TRBV7-7|-|TRBD1|TRBJ2-2
CASSLGGGLDTGELFF
>TRBV6-4|many|-|TRBJ2-3
CASSYSNTDTQYF
>TRBV10-2|-|TRBD1|TRBJ2-5
CASRVPGQGLEETQYF
>TRBV11-2|-|-|TRBJ1-1
CASSLSSGIDTEAFF
>TRBV4-1|-|-|TRBJ2-1
CASSQDRGGAQFF
>TRBV5-1|-|TRBD1|TRBJ1-1
CASSGGQGNTEAFF
>TRBV18|-|-|TRBJ2-2
CASSQTANTGELFF
>TRBV6-5|few|-|TRBJ1-2
CASSLDGRHGYTF
>TRBV3-1/TRBV3-2|-|-|TRBJ2-5
CASSQLQAPQYF
>TRBV7-2|-|-|TRBJ2-3
CASSGTYYGDTQYF
>TRBV12-3/TRBV12-4|-|-|TRBJ1-1
CASSFLHTEAFF
>TRBV28|-|TRBD1|TRBJ2-3
CASIPAGQGADTQYF
>TRBV7-2|once|-|TRBJ2-1
CASSRDSKLNEQFF
>TRBV6-1|few|-|TRBJ1-1
CASSSYSSYTEAFF
>TRBV27|-|-|TRBJ2-7
CASRGIPSTEQYF
>TRBV4-2|-|-|TRBJ1-1
CASSQVDRPTEAFF
>TRBV9|-|TRBD1|TRBJ2-1
CASSAGQEIYNEQFF
>TRBV6-2/TRBV6-3|few|-|TRBJ1-2
CASSQSLYRAPSLGYTF
>TRBV7-9|-|-|TRBJ1-6
CASSDPRKGSESPLHF
>TRBV11-2|-|-|TRBJ2-7
CASSYHGVSYEQYF
>TRBV2|-|-|TRBJ2-3
CASSEGGDTQYF
>TRBV28|-|TRBD1|TRBJ1-6
CASSLGRTGTYNSPLHF
>TRBV28|-|TRBD1|TRBJ1-1
CASKRDRVFSGTEAFF
>TRBV6-5|-|TRBD1|TRBJ1-2
CASSPDRAYGYTF
>TRBV29-1|-|-|TRBJ2-2
CSASVSGELFF
>TRBV12-3/TRBV12-4|once|-|TRBJ1-4
CASCRQANEKLFF
>TRBV5-5|-|-|TRBJ1-2
CASSFSGDGYTF
>TRBV28|few|-|TRBJ1-2
CASTQQGDYGYTF
>TRBV4-1|-|TRBD1|TRBJ2-5
CASSQGTGGVRETQYF
>TRBV6-1|-|-|TRBJ2-7
CASSETGHSYEQYF
>TRBV24-1|-|-|TRBJ1-1
CATSAGGWDPSPAFF
>TRBV5-6|-|TRBD2|TRBJ2-7
CASSLGTSSYEQYF
>TRBV5-4|-|-|TRBJ2-3
CASSPGQSTDTQYF
>TRBV27|few|-|TRBJ1-6
CASSSSGTYNSPLHF
>TRBV3-1/TRBV3-2|-|TRBD1|TRBJ2-5
CASSSGTGRETQYF
>TRBV29-1|once|-|TRBJ1-1
CSVATSTGTEAFF
>TRBV28|once|-|TRBJ2-5
CASGWTLEETQYF
>TRBV5-6|-|-|TRBJ1-5
CASSLVGGTPQHF
>TRBV6-5|-|-|TRBJ1-4
CASTRQPTNEKLFF
>TRBV27|-|-|TRBJ2-7
CASSSRGSYEQYF